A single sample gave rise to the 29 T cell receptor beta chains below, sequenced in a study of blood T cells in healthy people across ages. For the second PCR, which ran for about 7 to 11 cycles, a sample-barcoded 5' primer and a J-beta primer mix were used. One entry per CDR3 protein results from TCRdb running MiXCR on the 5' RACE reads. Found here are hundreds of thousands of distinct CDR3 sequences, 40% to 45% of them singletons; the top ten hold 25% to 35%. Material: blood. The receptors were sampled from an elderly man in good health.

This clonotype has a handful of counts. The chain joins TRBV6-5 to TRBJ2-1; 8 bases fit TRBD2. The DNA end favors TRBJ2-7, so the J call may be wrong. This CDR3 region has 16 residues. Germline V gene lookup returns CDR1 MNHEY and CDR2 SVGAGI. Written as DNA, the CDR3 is TGTGCCAGCAGTCCAGTCTTAGCGGGGAAGGGTAATGAGCAGTACTTC. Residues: CASSPVLAGKGNEQYF.

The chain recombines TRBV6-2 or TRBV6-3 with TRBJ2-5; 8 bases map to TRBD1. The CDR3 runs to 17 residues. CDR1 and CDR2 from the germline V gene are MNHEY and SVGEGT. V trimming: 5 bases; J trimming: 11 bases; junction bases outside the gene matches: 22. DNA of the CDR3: TGTGCCAGCAGTCCTCCCCACAGGGGGAACAACCCTTACGGGCAGTACTTC. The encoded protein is CASSPPHRGNNPYGQYF.

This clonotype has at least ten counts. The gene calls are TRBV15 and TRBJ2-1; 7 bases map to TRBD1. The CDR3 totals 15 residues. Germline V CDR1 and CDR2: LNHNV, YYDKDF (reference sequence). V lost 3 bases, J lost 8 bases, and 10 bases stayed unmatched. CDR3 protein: CATSSQQGSGDEQFF. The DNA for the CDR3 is TGTGCCACCAGCAGCCAACAGGGGTCAGGCGATGAGCAGTTCTTC.

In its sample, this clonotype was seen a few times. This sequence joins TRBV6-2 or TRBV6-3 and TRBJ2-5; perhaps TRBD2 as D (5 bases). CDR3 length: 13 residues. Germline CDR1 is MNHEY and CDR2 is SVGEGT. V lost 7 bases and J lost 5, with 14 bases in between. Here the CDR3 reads CASTRTVFETQYF. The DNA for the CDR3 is TGTGCCAGCACCAGGACTGTTTTTGAGACCCAGTACTTC.

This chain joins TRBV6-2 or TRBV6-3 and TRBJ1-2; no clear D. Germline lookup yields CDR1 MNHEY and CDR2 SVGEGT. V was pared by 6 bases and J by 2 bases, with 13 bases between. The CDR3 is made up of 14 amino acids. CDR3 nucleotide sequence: TGTGCCAGCAGATCCGGGAGAGGAAACTATGGCTACACCTTC. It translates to CASRSGRGNYGYTF.

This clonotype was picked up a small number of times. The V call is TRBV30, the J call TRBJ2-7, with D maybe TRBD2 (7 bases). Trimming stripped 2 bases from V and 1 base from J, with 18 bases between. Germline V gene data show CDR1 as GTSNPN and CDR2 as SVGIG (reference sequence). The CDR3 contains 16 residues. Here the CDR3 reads CAWSKGGGARSYEQYF. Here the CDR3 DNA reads TGTGCCTGGAGTAAAGGGGGGGGGGCGCGGTCCTACGAGCAGTACTTC.

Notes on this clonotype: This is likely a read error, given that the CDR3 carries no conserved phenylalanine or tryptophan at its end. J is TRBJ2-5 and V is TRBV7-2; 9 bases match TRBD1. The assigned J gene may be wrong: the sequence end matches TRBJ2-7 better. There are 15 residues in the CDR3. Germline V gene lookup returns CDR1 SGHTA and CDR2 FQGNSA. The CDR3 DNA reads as TGTGCCAGCAGCCGCCCGGGACAGGGTCGCCACGAGCAGTACTGC. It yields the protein CASSRPGQGRHEQYC.

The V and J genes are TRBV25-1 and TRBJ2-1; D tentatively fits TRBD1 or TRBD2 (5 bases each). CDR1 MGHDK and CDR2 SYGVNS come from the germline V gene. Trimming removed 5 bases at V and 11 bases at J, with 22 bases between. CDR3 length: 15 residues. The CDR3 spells CASSWIAGQGTKQFF. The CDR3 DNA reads TGTGCCAGCAGTTGGATAGCCGGACAAGGGACCAAGCAGTTCTTC.

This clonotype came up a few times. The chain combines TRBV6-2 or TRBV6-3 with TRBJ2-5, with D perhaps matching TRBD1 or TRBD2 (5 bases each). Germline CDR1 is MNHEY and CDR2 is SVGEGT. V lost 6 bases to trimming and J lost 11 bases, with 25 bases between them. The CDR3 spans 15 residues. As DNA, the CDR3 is TGTGCCAGCAGACTTCCAGGGACGGATCGAAGGGAGCAGTACTTC. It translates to CASRLPGTDRREQYF.

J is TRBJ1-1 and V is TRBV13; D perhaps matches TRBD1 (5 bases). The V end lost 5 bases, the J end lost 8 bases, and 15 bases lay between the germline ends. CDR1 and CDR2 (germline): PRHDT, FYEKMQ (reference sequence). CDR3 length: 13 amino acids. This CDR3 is CASSRRGGTEAFF. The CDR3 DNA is TGTGCCAGCAGCCGCCGGGGCGGTACCGAAGCTTTCTTT.

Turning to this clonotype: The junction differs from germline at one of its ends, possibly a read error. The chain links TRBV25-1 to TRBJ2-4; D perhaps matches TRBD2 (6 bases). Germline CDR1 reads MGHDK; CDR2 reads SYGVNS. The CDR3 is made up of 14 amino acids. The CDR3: CVSSAGRQKNIQYF. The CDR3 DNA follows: TGTGTCAGCAGTGCGGGGCGGCAAAAAAACATTCAGTACTTC.

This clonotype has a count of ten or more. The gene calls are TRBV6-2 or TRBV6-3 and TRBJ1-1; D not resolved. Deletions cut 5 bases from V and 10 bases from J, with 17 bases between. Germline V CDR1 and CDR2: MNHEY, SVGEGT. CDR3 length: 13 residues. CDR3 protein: CASSTRVVPVAFF. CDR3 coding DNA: TGTGCCAGCAGTACCCGGGTCGTTCCCGTAGCTTTCTTT.

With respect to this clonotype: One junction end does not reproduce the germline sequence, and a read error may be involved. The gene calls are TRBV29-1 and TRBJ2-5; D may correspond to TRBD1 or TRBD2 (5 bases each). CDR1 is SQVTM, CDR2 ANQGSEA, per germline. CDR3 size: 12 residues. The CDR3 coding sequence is TGCAGCGGATCCGGGACCCAAGAGACCCAGAACTTC. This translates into CSGSGTQETQNF.

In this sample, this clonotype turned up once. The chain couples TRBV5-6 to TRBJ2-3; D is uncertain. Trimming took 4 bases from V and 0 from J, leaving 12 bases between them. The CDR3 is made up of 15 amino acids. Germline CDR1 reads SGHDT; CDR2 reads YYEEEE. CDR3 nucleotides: TGTGCCAGCAGCCCACTCCCTTTTAGCACAGATACGCAGTATTTT. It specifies CASSPLPFSTDTQYF.

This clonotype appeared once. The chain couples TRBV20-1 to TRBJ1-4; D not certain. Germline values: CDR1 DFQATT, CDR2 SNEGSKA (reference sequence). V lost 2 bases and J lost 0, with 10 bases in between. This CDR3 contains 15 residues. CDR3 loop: CSARSELTTNEKLFF. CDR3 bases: TGCAGTGCTAGATCTGAGCTTACAACTAATGAAAAACTGTTTTTT.

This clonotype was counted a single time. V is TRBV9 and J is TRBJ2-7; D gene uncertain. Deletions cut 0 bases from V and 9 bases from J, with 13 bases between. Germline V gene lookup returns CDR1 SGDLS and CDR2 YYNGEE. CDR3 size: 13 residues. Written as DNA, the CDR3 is TGTGCCAGCAGCGTAGCGGTTAATGCCGCGCAGTACTTC. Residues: CASSVAVNAAQYF.

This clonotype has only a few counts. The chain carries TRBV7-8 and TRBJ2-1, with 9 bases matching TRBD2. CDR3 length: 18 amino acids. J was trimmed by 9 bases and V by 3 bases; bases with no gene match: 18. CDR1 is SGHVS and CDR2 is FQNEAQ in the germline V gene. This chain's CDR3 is CASSFRGSSGARLVEQFF. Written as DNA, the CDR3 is TGTGCCAGCAGCTTTAGGGGGTCTAGCGGGGCAAGATTGGTTGAGCAGTTCTTC.

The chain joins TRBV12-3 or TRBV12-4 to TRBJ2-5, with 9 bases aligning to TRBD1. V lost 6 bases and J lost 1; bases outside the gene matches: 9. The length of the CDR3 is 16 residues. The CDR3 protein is CASSTGTGPLQETQYF. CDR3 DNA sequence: TGTGCCAGCAGCACCGGGACAGGGCCTCTCCAAGAGACCCAGTACTTC.

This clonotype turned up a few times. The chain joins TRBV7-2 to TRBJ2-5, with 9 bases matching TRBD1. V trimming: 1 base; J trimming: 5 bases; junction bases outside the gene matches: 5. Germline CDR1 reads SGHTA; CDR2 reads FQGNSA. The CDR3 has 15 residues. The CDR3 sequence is CASSLVQGAGETQYF. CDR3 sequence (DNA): TGTGCCAGCAGCTTAGTACAGGGGGCAGGGGAGACCCAGTACTTC.

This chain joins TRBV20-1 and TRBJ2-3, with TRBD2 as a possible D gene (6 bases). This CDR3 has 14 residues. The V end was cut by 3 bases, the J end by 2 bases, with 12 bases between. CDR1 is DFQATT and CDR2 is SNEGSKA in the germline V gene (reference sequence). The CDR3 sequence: CSASGGKPTDTQYF. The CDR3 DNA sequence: TGCAGTGCTAGTGGCGGGAAACCCACAGATACGCAGTATTTT.

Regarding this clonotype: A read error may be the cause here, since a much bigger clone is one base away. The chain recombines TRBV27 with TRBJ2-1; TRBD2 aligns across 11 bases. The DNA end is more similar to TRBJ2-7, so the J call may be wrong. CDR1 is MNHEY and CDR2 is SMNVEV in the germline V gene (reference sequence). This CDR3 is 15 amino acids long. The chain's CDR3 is CASSFTSGGYNEQYF. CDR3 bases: TGTGCCAGCAGTTTTACTAGCGGGGGATACAATGAGCAGTACTTC.

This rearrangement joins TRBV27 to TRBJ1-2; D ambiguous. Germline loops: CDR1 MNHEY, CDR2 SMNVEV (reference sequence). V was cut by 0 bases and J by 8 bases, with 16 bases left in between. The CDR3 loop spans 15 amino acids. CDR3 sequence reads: CASSLSRGNQDGYTF. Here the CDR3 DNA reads TGTGCCAGCAGTTTATCGAGAGGGAACCAAGACGGCTACACCTTC.

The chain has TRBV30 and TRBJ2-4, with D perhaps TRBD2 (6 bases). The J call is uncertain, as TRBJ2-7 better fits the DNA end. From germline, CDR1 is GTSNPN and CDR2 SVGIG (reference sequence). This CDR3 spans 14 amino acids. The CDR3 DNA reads TGTGCCTGGAGCCGACTAGGGCTATCCTACGAGCAGTACTTC. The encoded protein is CAWSRLGLSYEQYF.

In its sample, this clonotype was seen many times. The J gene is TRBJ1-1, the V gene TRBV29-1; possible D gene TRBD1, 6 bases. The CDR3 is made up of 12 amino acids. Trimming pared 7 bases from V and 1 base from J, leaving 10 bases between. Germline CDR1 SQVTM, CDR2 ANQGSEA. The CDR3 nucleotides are TGCAGCGCTTCACAGGGGAACACTGAAGCTTTCTTT. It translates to CSASQGNTEAFF.

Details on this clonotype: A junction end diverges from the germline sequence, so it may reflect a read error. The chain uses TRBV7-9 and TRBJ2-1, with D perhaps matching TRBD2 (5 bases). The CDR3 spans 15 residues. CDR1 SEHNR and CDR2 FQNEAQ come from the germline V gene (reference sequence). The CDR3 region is CASSFPRGTNNGQFF. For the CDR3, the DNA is TGTGCCAGCAGCTTCCCTCGGGGTACAAACAATGGGCAGTTCTTC.

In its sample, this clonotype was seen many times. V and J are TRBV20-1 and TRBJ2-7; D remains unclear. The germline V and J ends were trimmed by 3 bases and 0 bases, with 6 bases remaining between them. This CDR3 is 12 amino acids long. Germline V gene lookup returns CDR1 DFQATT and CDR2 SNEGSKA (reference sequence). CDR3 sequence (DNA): TGCAGTGCTAGGCAGAGCTCCTACGAGCAGTACTTC. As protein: CSARQSSYEQYF.

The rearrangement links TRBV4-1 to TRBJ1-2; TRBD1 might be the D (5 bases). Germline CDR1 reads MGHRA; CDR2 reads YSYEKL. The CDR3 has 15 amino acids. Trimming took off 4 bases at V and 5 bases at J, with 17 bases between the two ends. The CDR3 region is CASSPPGSANYGYTF. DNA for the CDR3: TGCGCCAGCAGCCCCCCAGGGAGCGCCAATTATGGCTACACCTTC.

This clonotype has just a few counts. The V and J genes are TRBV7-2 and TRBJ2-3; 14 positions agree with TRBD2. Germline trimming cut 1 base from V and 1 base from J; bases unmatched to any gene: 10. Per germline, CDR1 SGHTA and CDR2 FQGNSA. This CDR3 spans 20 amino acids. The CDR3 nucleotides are TGTGCCAGCAGCTTAGGGGGACTAGCGGGAGTTTACAAAGGCACAGATACGCAGTATTTT. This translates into CASSLGGLAGVYKGTDTQYF.

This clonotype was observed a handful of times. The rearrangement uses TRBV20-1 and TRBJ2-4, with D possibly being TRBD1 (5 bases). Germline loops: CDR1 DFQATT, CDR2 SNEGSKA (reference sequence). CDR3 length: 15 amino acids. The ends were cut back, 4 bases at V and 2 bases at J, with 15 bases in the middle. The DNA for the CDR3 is TGCAGTGCTACAGGGATCGTTTTAACCAAAAACATTCAGTACTTC. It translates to CSATGIVLTKNIQYF.